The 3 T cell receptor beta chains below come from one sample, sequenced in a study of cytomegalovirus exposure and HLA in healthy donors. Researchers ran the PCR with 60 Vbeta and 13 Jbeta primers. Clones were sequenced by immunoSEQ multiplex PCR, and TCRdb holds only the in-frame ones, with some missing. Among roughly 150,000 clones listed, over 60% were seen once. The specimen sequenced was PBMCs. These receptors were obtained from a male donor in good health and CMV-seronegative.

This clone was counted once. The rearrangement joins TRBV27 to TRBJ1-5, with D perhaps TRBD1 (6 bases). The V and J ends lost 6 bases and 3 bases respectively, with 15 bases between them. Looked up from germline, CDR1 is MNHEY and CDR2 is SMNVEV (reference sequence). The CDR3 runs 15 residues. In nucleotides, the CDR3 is TGTGCCAGCAGCCGTACAGGGTTCGACAATCAGCCCCAGCATTTT. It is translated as CASSRTGFDNQPQHF.

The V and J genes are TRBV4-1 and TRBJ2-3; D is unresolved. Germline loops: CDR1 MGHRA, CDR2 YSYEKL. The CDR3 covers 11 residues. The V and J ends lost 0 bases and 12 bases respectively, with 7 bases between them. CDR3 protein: CASSQDQVQYF. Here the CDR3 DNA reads TGCGCCAGCAGCCAAGATCAGGTTCAGTATTTT.

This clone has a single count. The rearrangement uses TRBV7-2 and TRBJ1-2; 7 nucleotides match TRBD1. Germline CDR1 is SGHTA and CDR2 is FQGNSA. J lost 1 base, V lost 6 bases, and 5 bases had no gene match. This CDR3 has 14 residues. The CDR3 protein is CASSPTGNNYGYTF. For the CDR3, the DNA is TGTGCCAGCAGTCCGACAGGGAATAACTATGGCTACACCTTC. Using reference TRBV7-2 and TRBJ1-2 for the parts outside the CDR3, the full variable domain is GAGVSQSPSNKVTEKGKDVELRCDPISGHTALYWYRQSLGQGLEFLIYFQGNSAPDKSGLPSDRFSAERTGGSVSTLTIQRTQQEDSAVYLCASSPTGNNYGYTFGSGTRLTVV.